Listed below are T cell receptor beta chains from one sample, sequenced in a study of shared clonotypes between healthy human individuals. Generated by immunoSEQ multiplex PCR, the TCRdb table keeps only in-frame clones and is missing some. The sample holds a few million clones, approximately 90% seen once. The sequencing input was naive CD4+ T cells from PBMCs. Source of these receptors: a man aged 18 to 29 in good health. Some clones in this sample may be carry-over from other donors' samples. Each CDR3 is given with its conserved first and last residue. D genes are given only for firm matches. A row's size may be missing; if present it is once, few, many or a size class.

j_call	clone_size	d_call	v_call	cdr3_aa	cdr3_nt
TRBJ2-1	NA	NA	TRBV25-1	CASSEWRPSSYNEQFF	TGTGCCAGCAGTGAATGGCGTCCAAGCTCCTACAATGAGCAGTTCTTC
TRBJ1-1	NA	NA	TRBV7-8	CASSLRSPNTEAFF	TGTGCCAGCAGCTTACGCTCACCTAACACTGAAGCTTTCTTT
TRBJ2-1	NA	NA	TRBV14	CASSQVLTDAYNEQFF	TGTGCCAGCAGCCAAGTTCTAACAGATGCCTACAATGAGCAGTTCTTC
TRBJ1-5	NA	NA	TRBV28	CASTFDRGARNQPQHF	TGTGCCAGCACCTTCGACCGGGGGGCGCGCAATCAGCCCCAGCATTTT
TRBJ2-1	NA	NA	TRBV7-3	CASSQTGRGWDEQFF	TGTGCCAGCAGCCAAACGGGCAGGGGATGGGATGAGCAGTTCTTC
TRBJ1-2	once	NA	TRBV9	CASSVDTALKSYGYTF	TGTGCCAGCAGCGTAGACACAGCCCTCAAATCCTATGGCTACACCTTC
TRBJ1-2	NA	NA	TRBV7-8	CASSRIGGAGYGYTF	TGTGCCAGCAGCAGGATCGGGGGCGCTGGCTATGGCTACACCTTC
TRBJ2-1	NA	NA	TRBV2	CASSQTGEQFF	TGTGCCAGCAGTCAGACGGGTGAGCAGTTCTTC
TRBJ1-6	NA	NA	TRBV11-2	CASSSQSRDNSPLHF	TGTGCCAGCAGCTCCCAGAGTAGGGATAATTCACCCCTCCACTTT
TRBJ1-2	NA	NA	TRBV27	CASSLSGGNYGYTF	TGTGCCAGCAGTTTATCGGGCGGAAACTATGGCTACACCTTC
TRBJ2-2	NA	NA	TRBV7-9	CASSLALVGELFF	TGTGCCAGCAGCTTAGCGCTCGTTGGCGAGCTGTTTTTT
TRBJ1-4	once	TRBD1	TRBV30	CAWSVNRGEEKLFF	TGTGCCTGGAGTGTAAACAGGGGCGAGGAAAAACTGTTTTTT
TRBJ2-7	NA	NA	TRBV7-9	CASSPSGPYEQYF	TGTGCCAGCAGCCCCAGTGGGCCCTACGAGCAGTACTTC
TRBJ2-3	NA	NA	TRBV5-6	CASSLRTSSDTQYF	TGTGCCAGCAGCTTAAGAACTAGCTCAGATACGCAGTATTTT
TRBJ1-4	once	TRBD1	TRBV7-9	CASSLNRGEKLFF	TGTGCCAGCAGCTTAAACAGGGGAGAAAAACTGTTTTTT
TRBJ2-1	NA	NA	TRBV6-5	CASSRSGSDNEQFF	TGTGCCAGCAGTCGCAGCGGGTCAGACAATGAGCAGTTCTTC
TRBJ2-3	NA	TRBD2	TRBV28	CASNYWGGRTDTQYF	TGTGCCAGCAATTACTGGGGCGGGAGAACAGATACGCAGTATTTT
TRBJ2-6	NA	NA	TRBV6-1	CASRTTGPGANVLTF	TGTGCCAGCAGAACTACAGGGCCCGGGGCCAACGTCCTGACTTTC
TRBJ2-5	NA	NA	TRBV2	CASSEGPSFQETQYF	TGTGCCAGCAGTGAAGGCCCTAGCTTCCAAGAGACCCAGTACTTC
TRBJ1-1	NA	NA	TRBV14	CASSQDRAFTEAFF	TGTGCCAGCAGCCAAGACAGGGCCTTCACTGAAGCTTTCTTT
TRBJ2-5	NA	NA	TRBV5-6	CASSRAQETQYF	TGTGCCAGCAGCAGGGCCCAAGAGACCCAGTACTTC
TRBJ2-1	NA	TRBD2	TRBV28	CASSLWTSGRGEQFF	TGTGCCAGCAGTTTATGGACTAGCGGGAGGGGCGAGCAGTTCTTC
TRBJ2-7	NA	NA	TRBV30	CAGWWDNSYEQYF	TGTGCCGGGTGGTGGGACAACTCCTACGAGCAGTACTTC
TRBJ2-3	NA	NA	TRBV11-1	CASSSRLVRAGDTQYF	TGTGCCAGCAGCTCCCGACTAGTTCGGGCGGGAGATACGCAGTATTTT
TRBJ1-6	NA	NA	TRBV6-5	CASSGGSPTPLHF	TGTGCCAGCTCCGGGGGGTCCCCGACACCCCTCCACTTT
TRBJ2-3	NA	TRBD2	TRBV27	CASWTSGRTDTQYF	TGTGCCAGCTGGACTAGCGGGCGCACAGATACGCAGTATTTT
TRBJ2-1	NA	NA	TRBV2	CASRQDLNEQFF	TGTGCCAGCAGACAGGATCTAAATGAGCAGTTCTTC
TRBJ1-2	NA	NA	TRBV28	CASSTLHGYTF	TGTGCCAGCAGTACCCTCCATGGCTACACCTTC
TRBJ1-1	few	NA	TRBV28	CATTRLGPEAFF	TGTGCCACCACCCGGCTAGGCCCTGAAGCTTTCTTT
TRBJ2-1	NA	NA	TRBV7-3	CASSLLGPTNEQFF	TGTGCCAGCAGCTTACTGGGCCCTACCAATGAGCAGTTCTTC
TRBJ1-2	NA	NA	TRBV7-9	CASSSEQGYGYTF	TGTGCCAGCAGCTCAGAACAGGGCTATGGCTACACCTTC
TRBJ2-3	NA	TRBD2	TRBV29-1	CSVPAGYTDTQYF	TGCAGCGTGCCAGCGGGGTACACAGATACGCAGTATTTT
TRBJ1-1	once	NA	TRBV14	CASSQGRGEAFF	TGTGCCAGCAGCCAAGGGCGGGGGGAAGCTTTCTTT
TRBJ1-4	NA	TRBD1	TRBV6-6	CASNQGGSLEKLFF	TGTGCCAGCAATCAGGGGGGAAGCCTAGAAAAACTGTTTTTT
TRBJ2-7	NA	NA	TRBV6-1	CASWESGDRIYEQYF	TGTGCCAGCTGGGAATCAGGGGACCGAATCTACGAGCAGTACTTC
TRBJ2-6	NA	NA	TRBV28	CASSYRAGANVLTF	TGTGCCAGCAGCTACAGGGCTGGGGCCAACGTCCTGACTTTC
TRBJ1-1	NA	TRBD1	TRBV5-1	CASSLAPGTGDTEAFF	TGCGCCAGCAGCTTGGCCCCCGGGACAGGAGACACTGAAGCTTTCTTT
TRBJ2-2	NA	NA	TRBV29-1	CSVSDPTGELFF	TGCAGCGTTTCAGACCCTACCGGGGAGCTGTTTTTT
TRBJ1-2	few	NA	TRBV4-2	CASSQSAYGYTF	TGTGCCAGCAGCCAAAGTGCTTATGGCTACACCTTC
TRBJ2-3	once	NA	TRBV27	CASSLVQGTDTQYF	TGTGCCAGCAGTTTAGTTCAGGGCACAGATACGCAGTATTTT
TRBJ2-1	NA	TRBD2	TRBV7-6	CASSFRAGGANEQFF	TGTGCCAGCAGCTTTCGAGCGGGAGGAGCAAATGAGCAGTTCTTC
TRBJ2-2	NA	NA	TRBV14	CASAGYWNTGELFF	TGTGCCAGCGCCGGGTACTGGAACACCGGGGAGCTGTTTTTT
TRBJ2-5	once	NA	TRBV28	CASTTMGGRGRVETQYF	TGTGCCAGCACCACAATGGGGGGCCGGGGCCGGGTAGAGACCCAGTACTTC
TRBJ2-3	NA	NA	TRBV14	CASSRWGSASTDTQYF	TGTGCCAGCAGCCGGTGGGGCTCTGCTAGCACAGATACGCAGTATTTT
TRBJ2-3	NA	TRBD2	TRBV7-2	CASSLVIAGGQYF	TGTGCCAGCAGCTTAGTAATAGCGGGGGGGCAGTATTTT
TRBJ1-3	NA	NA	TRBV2	CASGSSGNTIYF	TGTGCCAGTGGATCCTCTGGAAACACCATATATTTT
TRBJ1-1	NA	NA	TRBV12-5	CASALDVNTEAFF	TGTGCTAGTGCCCTGGATGTGAACACTGAAGCTTTCTTT
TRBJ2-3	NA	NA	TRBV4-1	CASSRDSTDTQYF	TGCGCCAGCAGCCGGGACAGCACAGATACGCAGTATTTT
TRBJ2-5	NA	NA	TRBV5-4	CASSSPWGRQETQYF	TGTGCCAGCAGCTCCCCCTGGGGCAGACAAGAGACCCAGTACTTC
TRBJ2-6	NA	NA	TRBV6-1	CASSDLGGVGSGANVLTF	TGTGCCAGCAGTGATCTAGGGGGAGTGGGCTCTGGGGCCAACGTCCTGACTTTC
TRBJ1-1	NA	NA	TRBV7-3	CASSLGGDTEAFF	TGTGCCAGCAGCTTAGGTGGGGACACTGAAGCTTTCTTT
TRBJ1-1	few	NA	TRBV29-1	CSVRVTEAFF	TGCAGCGTTAGGGTCACTGAAGCTTTCTTT
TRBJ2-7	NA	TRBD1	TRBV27	CASRTGTGGHEQYF	TGTGCCAGCAGGACCGGGACAGGGGGACACGAGCAGTACTTC
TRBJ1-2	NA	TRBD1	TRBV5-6	CASSLLRDRGRWDYGYTF	TGTGCCAGCAGCTTATTACGGGACAGGGGGCGTTGGGACTATGGCTACACCTTC
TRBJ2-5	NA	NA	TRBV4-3	CASSQEVSGETQYF	TGCGCCAGCAGCCAAGAAGTCAGCGGGGAGACCCAGTACTTC
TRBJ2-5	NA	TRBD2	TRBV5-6	CASSLLLAGAETQYF	TGTGCCAGCAGTCTCTTACTAGCGGGGGCAGAGACCCAGTACTTC
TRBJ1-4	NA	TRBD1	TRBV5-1	CASSSPTGGGEKLFF	TGCGCCAGCAGCTCCCCGACAGGGGGGGGAGAAAAACTGTTTTTT